This T cell receptor (beta chain) emerged from a study of shared clonotypes between healthy human individuals. Study-wide results and caveats: The donor pool, a small one, limited the genetic and exposure-history diversity represented. Among donors, the sharing of clonotypes was expected to be influenced by sequencing depth.

The CDR3 spans 13 residues. Germline V CDR1 and CDR2: SGHRS, YFSETQ. V lost 2 bases and J lost 5, with 11 bases in between. A word on this clone: What it recognizes is unknown.

Assay used: immunoSEQ multiplex PCR; TCRdb lists only in-frame clones, some missing. In the table there are 600,000 to 750,000 clones, roughly 87% of which are singletons. Sample: memory CD8+ T cells from PBMCs. Subset denoted: CD45RO+ cells pooled with CCR7-negative TemRA cells. The source of this sequence is a man aged 18 to 30 in good health. Some clones in this sample may be carry-over from other donors' samples. This chain joins TRBV5-1 and TRBJ2-7, with no clear D. The chain's CDR3 is CASSFTARNEQYF. The CDR3 DNA follows: TGCGCCAGCAGCTTTACAGCTCGCAACGAGCAGTACTTC.